Sequencing of this TCR beta chain was carried out in a study of blood T cell repertoires in COVID-19. Turning to the study itself: Acute-phase and convalescent COVID-19 samples originated in the United States, Italy and Spain. The cDNA or gDNA used as material had been derived from T cells, B-cell-depleted T cells, or PBMCs.

Trimming cost V 3 bases and J 0 bases; bases outside gene matches: 5. The CDR3 loop spans 18 amino acids. Germline assignment: CDR1 SGHNT and CDR2 YYREEE (reference sequence). In the original analysis: Reference gene primer amplification yielded estimated nucleated cell counts. TCRdb keeps only in-frame clones here, not all; method: immunoSEQ multiplex PCR. D and trimming come from the DNA, and the V and J calls and clone size come from that table. The sample records a few hundred thousand clones, around 85% being singletons. This TCR was recovered from a woman under 30 with acute or convalescent COVID-19. Sequencing was carried out using peripheral blood. This chain joins TRBV5-4 and TRBJ2-4, with 14 positions matching TRBD2. The CDR3 sequence: CASSSTSGGALAKNIQYF. The DNA of the CDR3 is TGTGCCAGCAGCTCGACTAGCGGGGGGGCCCTAGCCAAAAACATTCAGTACTTC.